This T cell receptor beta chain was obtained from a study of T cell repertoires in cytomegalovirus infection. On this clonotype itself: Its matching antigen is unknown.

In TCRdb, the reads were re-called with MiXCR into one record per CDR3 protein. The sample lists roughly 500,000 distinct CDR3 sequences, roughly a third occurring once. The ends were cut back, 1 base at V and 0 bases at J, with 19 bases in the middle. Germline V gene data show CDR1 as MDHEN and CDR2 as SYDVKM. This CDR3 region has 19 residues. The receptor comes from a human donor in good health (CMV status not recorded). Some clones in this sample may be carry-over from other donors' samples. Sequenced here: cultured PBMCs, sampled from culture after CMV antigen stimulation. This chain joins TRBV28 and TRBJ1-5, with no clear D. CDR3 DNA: TGTGCCAGCAGTTTATTGGTGGTTGGCAGGACCTATAGCAATCAGCCCCAGCATTTT. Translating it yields CASSLLVVGRTYSNQPQHF.